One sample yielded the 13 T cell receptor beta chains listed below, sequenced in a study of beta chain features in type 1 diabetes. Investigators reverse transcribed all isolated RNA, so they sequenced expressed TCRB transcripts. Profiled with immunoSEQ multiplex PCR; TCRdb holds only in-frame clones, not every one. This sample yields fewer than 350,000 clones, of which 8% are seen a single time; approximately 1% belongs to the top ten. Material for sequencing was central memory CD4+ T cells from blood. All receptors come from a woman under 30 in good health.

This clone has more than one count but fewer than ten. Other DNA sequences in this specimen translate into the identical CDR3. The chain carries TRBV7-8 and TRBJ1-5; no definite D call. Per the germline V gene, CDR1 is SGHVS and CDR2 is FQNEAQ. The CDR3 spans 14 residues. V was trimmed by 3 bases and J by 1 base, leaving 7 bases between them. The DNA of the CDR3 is TGTGCCAGCAGCTTCTCTGGGAGCAATCAGCCCCAGCATTTT. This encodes CASSFSGSNQPQHF.

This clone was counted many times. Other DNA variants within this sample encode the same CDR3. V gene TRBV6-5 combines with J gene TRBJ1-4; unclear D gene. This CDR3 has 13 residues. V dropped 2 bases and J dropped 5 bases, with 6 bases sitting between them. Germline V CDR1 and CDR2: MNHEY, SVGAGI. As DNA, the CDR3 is TGTGCCAGCAGTTACCCCGGGAATGAAAAACTGTTTTTT. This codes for CASSYPGNEKLFF.

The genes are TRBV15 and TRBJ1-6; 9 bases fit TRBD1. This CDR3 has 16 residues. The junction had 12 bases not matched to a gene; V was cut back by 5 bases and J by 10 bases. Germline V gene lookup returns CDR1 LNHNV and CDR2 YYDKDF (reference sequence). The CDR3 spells CATSARTGERRSPLHF. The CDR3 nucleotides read TGTGCCACCAGCGCCCGGACAGGGGAGCGAAGGTCACCCCTCCACTTT.

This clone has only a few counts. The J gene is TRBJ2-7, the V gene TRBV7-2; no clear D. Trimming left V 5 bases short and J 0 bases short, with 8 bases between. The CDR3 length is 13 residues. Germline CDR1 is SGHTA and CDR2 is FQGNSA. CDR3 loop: CASSLQSSYEQYF. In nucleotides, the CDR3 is TGTGCCAGCAGCCTTCAGAGCTCCTACGAGCAGTACTTC.

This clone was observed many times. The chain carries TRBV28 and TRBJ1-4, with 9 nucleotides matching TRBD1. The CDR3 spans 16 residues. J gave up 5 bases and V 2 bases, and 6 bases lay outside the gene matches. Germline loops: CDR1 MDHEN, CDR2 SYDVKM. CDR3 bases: TGTGCCAGCAGTTTAAAAGACAGGGGGAGGAATGAAAAACTGTTTTTT. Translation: CASSLKDRGRNEKLFF.

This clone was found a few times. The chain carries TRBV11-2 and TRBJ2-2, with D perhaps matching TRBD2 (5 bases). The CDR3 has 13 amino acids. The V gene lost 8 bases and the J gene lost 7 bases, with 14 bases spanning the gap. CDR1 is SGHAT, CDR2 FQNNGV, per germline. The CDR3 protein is CASGLTTGGELFF. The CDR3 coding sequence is TGTGCCAGCGGACTGACGACTGGCGGGGAGCTGTTTTTT.

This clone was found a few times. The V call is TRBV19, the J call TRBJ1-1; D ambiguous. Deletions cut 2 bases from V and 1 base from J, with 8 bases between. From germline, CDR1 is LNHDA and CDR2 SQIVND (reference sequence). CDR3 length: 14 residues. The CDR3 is CASSIQTQNTEAFF. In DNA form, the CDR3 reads TGTGCCAGTAGTATACAGACTCAGAACACTGAAGCTTTCTTT.

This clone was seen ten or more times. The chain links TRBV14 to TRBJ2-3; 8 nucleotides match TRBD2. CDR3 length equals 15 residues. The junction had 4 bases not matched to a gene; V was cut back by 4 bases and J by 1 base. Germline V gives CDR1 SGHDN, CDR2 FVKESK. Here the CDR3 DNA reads TGTGCCAGCAGCCGTTTGACTAGCGGCACAGATACGCAGTATTTT. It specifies CASSRLTSGTDTQYF.

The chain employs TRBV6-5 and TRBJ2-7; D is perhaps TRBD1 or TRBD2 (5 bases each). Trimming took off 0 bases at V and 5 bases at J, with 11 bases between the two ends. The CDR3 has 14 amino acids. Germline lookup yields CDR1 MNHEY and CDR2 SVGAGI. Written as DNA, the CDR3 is TGTGCCAGCAGTTACTCGATAGGGGACCACGAGCAGTACTTC. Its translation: CASSYSIGDHEQYF.

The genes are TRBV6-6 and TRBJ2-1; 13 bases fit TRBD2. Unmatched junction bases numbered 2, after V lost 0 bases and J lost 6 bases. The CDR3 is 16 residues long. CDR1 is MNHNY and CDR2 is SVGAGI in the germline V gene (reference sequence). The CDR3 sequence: CASSYSWTSGSNEQFF. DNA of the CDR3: TGTGCCAGCAGTTACTCGTGGACTAGCGGGAGCAATGAGCAGTTCTTC.

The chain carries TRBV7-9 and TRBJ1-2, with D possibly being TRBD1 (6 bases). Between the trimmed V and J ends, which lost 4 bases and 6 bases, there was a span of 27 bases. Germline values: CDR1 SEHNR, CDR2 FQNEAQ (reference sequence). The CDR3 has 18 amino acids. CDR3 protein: CASSSMGTPDSLNDGYTF. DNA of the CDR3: TGTGCCAGCAGCTCCATGGGGACCCCGGACAGCCTAAATGATGGCTACACCTTC. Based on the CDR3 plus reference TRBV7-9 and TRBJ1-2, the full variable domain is DTGVSQNPRHKITKRGQNVTFRCDPISEHNRLYWYRQTLGQGPEFLTYFQNEAQLEKSRLLSDRFSAERPKGSFSTLEIQRTEQGDSAMYLCASSSMGTPDSLNDGYTFGSGTRLTVV.

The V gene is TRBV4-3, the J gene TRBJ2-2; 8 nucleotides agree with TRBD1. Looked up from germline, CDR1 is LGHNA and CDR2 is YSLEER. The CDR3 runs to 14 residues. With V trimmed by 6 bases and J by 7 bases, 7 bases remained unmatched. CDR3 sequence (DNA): TGCGCCAGCAGAACCAGGGGGCCCAGCGGGGAGCTGTTTTTT. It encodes CASRTRGPSGELFF.

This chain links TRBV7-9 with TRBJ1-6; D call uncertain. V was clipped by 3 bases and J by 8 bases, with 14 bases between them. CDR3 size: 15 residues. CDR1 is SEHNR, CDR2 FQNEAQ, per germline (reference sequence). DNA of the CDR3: TGTGCCAGCAGCTTTTTTTCTGGGAGGTATTCACCCCTCCACTTT. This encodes CASSFFSGRYSPLHF. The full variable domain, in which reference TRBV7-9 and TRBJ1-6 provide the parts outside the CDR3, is DTGVSQNPRHKITKRGQNVTFRCDPISEHNRLYWYRQTLGQGPEFLTYFQNEAQLEKSRLLSDRFSAERPKGSFSTLEIQRTEQGDSAMYLCASSFFSGRYSPLHFGNGTRLTVT.